The sequence of this T cell receptor beta chain was determined in a study of blood T cells in healthy people across ages (dated by TCRdb to about 2015). Looking at the study overall: In model experiments, template switching captured roughly one uniquely barcoded TCR beta cDNA molecule for every two T cells. To track age-related changes in TCR beta repertoire diversity, the study relied on deep sequencing normalized with unique cDNA molecular identifiers. The donors were split into four age groups: young (average around 15 years), middle-aged (roughly 40), aged (62) and long-lived (about 74). To avoid experimental bias, donors of different ages were spread randomly across the sequencing lanes. Using the same blood draw, the study looked at two additional independent replicas of 1 million unique cDNA reads for two donors, one aged 18 to 30 and the other aged 80 or older.

The trim is 3 bases for V and 8 bases for J, with a gap of 10 bases between the germline ends. From cysteine to phenylalanine, the CDR3 is 12 amino acids long. The only DNA kept is the CDR3, 36 bases in frame from the first base. Regarding this clonotype: Its antigen remains undetermined. Within one base of it there is no much larger clone, and no base qualities were kept.

Libraries were made using 5' RACE. The sequencer listed for this sample is Illumina HiSeq 2500. The second PCR ran for about 6 to 12 cycles and used a J-beta primer mix along with a sample-barcoded 5' primer. A unique molecular identifier was introduced onto each TCR beta cDNA molecule by a template-switch 5' adaptor carrying 12 random nucleotides. Each sample yielded at least 3 million CDR3-containing paired-end reads. First-strand cDNA was synthesized from all RNA with the Mint cDNA synthesis kit, primed by a TRBC-specific oligonucleotide. Following uracil-DNA glycosylase treatment, all cDNA underwent a first 18-cycle PCR with the universal primers M1SS and BC2_uni_R. The original methods were these. Each sample was normalized by randomly selecting 1 million high-quality reads, each carrying a distinct molecular identifier. Reads sharing molecular identifiers were discarded rather than binned into consensus sequences. MiTCR, set to a Q25 quality threshold and the strictest error-elimination algorithm, was used for CDR3 identification, clonotype clustering and error correction. A nonparametric unseen species model with Euler transformation was used to estimate lower-bound total TCR beta diversity. TCRdb reprocessing: public reads trimmed at Q25 with fastp, clones called with MiXCR, in-frame beta chains kept. Every CDR3 protein is listed once, alongside the most common genes and DNA of its rows. TCRdb, not the original authors, processed these V and J calls. This sample holds about 750,000 distinct CDR3 sequences; about 55% were observed only once. The top ten hold approximately 40% of the sample.

Study-wide findings and limitations: Compared with the aged group, the long-lived group had more naive CD4+ T cells, fewer expanded clones and increased TCR diversity, suggesting age selection. There was a strong correlation between observed TCR beta diversity and the percentage of naive T cells measured by flow cytometry. Since profiling was done on bulk unsorted PBMCs, naive and antigen-experienced compartments could not be conclusively compared. Estimates of total diversity based on one million sequenced T cells were regarded as lower bounds and as underestimates. As age increased, observed TCR beta diversity per million T cells dropped in a roughly linear way, and a significant reduction was already evident by age 40. Because donor CMV infection status was unknown, age-related changes in expanded clonotypes were potentially confounded.

Systemically healthy Caucasian individuals from Russia, some 36 in total and aged roughly 6 to 95 years, were included as donors. Around 10 milliliters of peripheral blood were drawn from each donor into EDTA-treated Vacutainer tubes. Ficoll-Paque density-gradient centrifugation was used to isolate PBMCs, with at least 6.5 million obtained per sample. Trizol reagent was used to extract total RNA from PBMCs, with at least 5 micrograms per sample. Naive CD45RAhigh/CD27high T cell percentages were measured by flow cytometry on a PBMC aliquot from every donor. The material sequenced was blood. The receptor chain draws on TRBV12-3 or TRBV12-4 and TRBJ1-2; the D gene is perhaps TRBD1, on 6 matching bases. This clonotype originated in an elderly man in good health. The DNA reads TGTGCCAGCAGTTTCTCGGGGGCCGGCTACACCTTC. Its coded protein is CASSFSGAGYTF.